The 3 T cell receptor beta chains in this list originate from one sample, sequenced in a study of blood T cell repertoires in COVID-19. Sequenced by immunoSEQ multiplex PCR; TCRdb stores in-frame clones only, minus some. Of about 50,000 clones in the sample, roughly 90% were seen once. The sequenced material came from peripheral blood. These receptors were taken from a woman older than 75 with acute or convalescent COVID-19.

The chain combines TRBV6-6 with TRBJ1-3; D is perhaps TRBD1 (6 bases). The length of the CDR3 is 16 residues. V was cut by 4 bases and J by 0 bases, with 13 bases left in between. The germline V gene encodes CDR1 MNHNY and CDR2 SVGAGI (reference sequence). CDR3 in amino acids: CASSSETGSSGNTIYF. The CDR3 DNA is TGTGCCAGCAGTTCCGAGACAGGAAGCTCTGGAAACACCATATATTTT.

V and J are TRBV7-2 and TRBJ2-1, with TRBD2 identical over 7 bases. The CDR3 extends over 15 amino acids. Looked up from germline, CDR1 is SGHTA and CDR2 is FQGNSA. V was clipped by 7 bases and J by 7 bases; unmatched bases: 13. The CDR3 spells CASTVSPSGFNEQFF. The CDR3 nucleotides are TGTGCCAGCACCGTTTCACCTAGCGGATTTAATGAGCAGTTCTTC. The variable domain in full, with the rest retrieved from reference TRBV7-2 and TRBJ2-1, is GAGVSQSPSNKVTEKGKDVELRCDPISGHTALYWYRQSLGQGLEFLIYFQGNSAPDKSGLPSDRFSAERTGGSVSTLTIQRTQQEDSAVYLCASTVSPSGFNEQFFGPGTRLTVL.

The V call is TRBV7-9, the J call TRBJ1-6; D is unresolved. Germline lookup yields CDR1 SEHNR and CDR2 FQNEAQ (reference sequence). V lost 6 bases and J 7 bases, leaving 13 bases between the germline ends. The CDR3 extends over 14 amino acids. The CDR3 region is CASSHDTSNSPLHF. CDR3 in DNA: TGTGCCAGCAGTCACGACACGAGCAATTCACCCCTCCACTTT.